This passage covers 30 T cell receptor beta chains from one sample sequenced in a study of blood T cell repertoires in COVID-19. TCRdb keeps only in-frame clones here, not all; method: immunoSEQ multiplex PCR. The sample includes about 180,000 clones, approximately 86% seen only once; the top ten take over 7.5%. The sequencing sample was made of peripheral blood. The receptors come from an elderly woman with acute or convalescent COVID-19.

The chain joins TRBV6-5 to TRBJ2-7, with no clear D. This CDR3 region has 13 residues. Germline assignment: CDR1 MNHEY and CDR2 SVGAGI. V gave up 6 bases and J gave up 1 base, with 10 bases separating them. The CDR3 sequence: CASRSYGSYEQYF. CDR3 nucleotide sequence: TGTGCCAGCAGGTCGTACGGTTCCTACGAGCAGTACTTC.

This clone was recorded only once. This chain links TRBV5-4 with TRBJ2-1; maybe TRBD2 (5 bases). Germline CDR1 is SGHNT and CDR2 is YYREEE (reference sequence). The CDR3 extends over 13 amino acids. Trimming cost V 0 bases and J 9 bases, with 10 bases left between them. This CDR3 is CASSLGYRGEQFF. Written as DNA, the CDR3 is TGTGCCAGCAGCTTGGGCTACCGGGGTGAGCAGTTCTTC.

The rearrangement links TRBV7-8 to TRBJ1-1; 8 bases fit TRBD1. This CDR3 is built from 15 residues. CDR1 SGHVS and CDR2 FQNEAQ come from the germline V gene. The V gene end was trimmed by 5 bases and the J gene end by 2 bases; junction bases not matched to a gene: 7. CDR3 DNA sequence: TGTGCCAGCAGCCCAGAGACAGGGGCCAACACTGAAGCTTTCTTT. This gives the protein CASSPETGANTEAFF. The full variable domain, with the rest looked up from reference TRBV7-8 and TRBJ1-1, is GAGVSQSPRYKVAKRGQDVALRCDPISGHVSLFWYQQALGQGPEFLTYFQNEAQLDKSGLPSDRFFAERPEGSVSTLKIQRTQQEDSAVYLCASSPETGANTEAFFGQGTRLTVV.

This clone was picked up one time. The rearrangement links TRBV20-1 to TRBJ2-3; no definite D call. The V end was cut by 3 bases, the J end by 7 bases, with 8 bases between. Germline V gene sequence: CDR1 DFQATT, CDR2 SNEGSKA (reference sequence). This CDR3 is 11 amino acids long. The chain's CDR3 is CSASEHYTQYF. As DNA, the CDR3 is TGCAGTGCTAGCGAGCATTATACGCAGTATTTT.

This chain connects TRBV9 to TRBJ2-3; D may be TRBD2 (6 bases). The CDR3 runs to 14 residues. Germline lookup yields CDR1 SGDLS and CDR2 YYNGEE. Deletions cut 4 bases from V and 4 bases from J, with 13 bases between. In DNA form, the CDR3 reads TGTGCCAGCAGCCCCGCGGGGCGATCAGATACGCAGTATTTT. Its protein product is CASSPAGRSDTQYF.

The chain is built from TRBV5-4 and TRBJ2-3, with D possibly TRBD1 on 5 matching bases. CDR1 and CDR2 from the germline V gene are SGHNT and YYREEE (reference sequence). CDR3 size: 13 residues. V was cut by 4 bases and J by 1 base, with 7 bases left in between. CDR3 sequence (DNA): TGTGCCAGCAGCAAACAGGGCACAGATACGCAGTATTTT. Its protein is CASSKQGTDTQYF. Full variable domain (rest looked up from reference TRBV5-4 and TRBJ2-3): ETGVTQSPTHLIKTRGQQVTLRCSSQSGHNTVSWYQQALGQGPQFIFQYYREEENGRGNFPPRFSGLQFPNYSSELNVNALELDDSALYLCASSKQGTDTQYFGPGTRLTVL.

The chain carries TRBV27 and TRBJ1-2; no reliable D call. This CDR3 region has 12 residues. The germline CDR1 and CDR2 sequences are MNHEY and SMNVEV (reference sequence). V lost 5 bases to trimming and J lost 7 bases, with 11 bases between them. The CDR3 DNA is TGTGCCAGCAGTCCACTGGGAGGTGGCTACACCTTC. Translating it yields CASSPLGGGYTF.

The CDR3 nucleotides read TGTGCCAGCAGGCAAGAAACAGGGTACACCGGGGAGCTGTTTTTT. The encoded protein is CASRQETGYTGELFF. The V and J genes are TRBV2 and TRBJ2-2, with D possibly TRBD1 on 6 matching bases. Trimming removed 6 bases at V and 3 bases at J, with 14 bases between. Germline-derived CDR1 and CDR2 are SNHLY and FYNNEI. CDR3 length: 15 amino acids.

This clone showed up just once. The CDR3 is CASSQDRPRETQYF. The CDR3 DNA reads TGCGCCAGCAGCCAGGACAGGCCCAGGGAGACCCAGTACTTC. The chain links TRBV5-1 to TRBJ2-5; TRBD1 aligns across 7 bases. This CDR3 contains 14 residues. V gave up 4 bases and J gave up 5 bases; unmatched junction bases: 8. Per the germline V gene, CDR1 is SGHRS and CDR2 is YFSETQ. Complete variable domain (other parts from reference TRBV5-1 and TRBJ2-5): KAGVTQTPRYLIKTRGQQVTLSCSPISGHRSVSWYQQTPGQGLQFLFEYFSETQRNKGNFPGRFSGRQFSNSRSEMNVSTLELGDSALYLCASSQDRPRETQYFGPGTRLLVL.

The chain recombines TRBV4-1 with TRBJ1-2, with TRBD1 as a possible D gene (5 bases). With 6 bases removed from V and 10 bases from J, the gap between germline ends came to 18 bases. Germline V CDR1 and CDR2: MGHRA, YSYEKL. The CDR3 runs 13 residues. The CDR3 protein is CASRTPQAGHYTF. The CDR3 DNA is TGCGCCAGCAGGACCCCGCAGGCAGGGCACTACACCTTC.

This clone appeared once. The sample carries other DNA sequences with the same CDR3. The rearrangement joins TRBV12-3 or TRBV12-4 to TRBJ2-5, with a possible D match to TRBD1 (5 bases). The CDR3 is 12 amino acids. Trimming left V 3 bases short and J 4 bases short, with 6 bases between. In DNA, the CDR3 is TGTGCCAGCAGTTTGGGGCGAGAGACCCAGTACTTC. Translated: CASSLGRETQYF.

This clone came up once. The rearrangement links TRBV19 to TRBJ2-5; D ambiguous. CDR1 is LNHDA, CDR2 SQIVND, per germline (reference sequence). The CDR3 is made up of 14 amino acids. Trimming pared 5 bases from V and 4 bases from J, leaving 14 bases between. The CDR3 DNA is TGTGCCAGTAGTCCCCCCGGAGTTGCAGAGACCCAGTACTTC. This translates into CASSPPGVAETQYF.

The rearrangement joins TRBV29-1 to TRBJ2-7; 7 bases agree with TRBD1. Germline V CDR1 and CDR2: SQVTM, ANQGSEA. The CDR3 extends over 14 amino acids. The V gene end was trimmed by 6 bases and the J gene end by 2 bases; junction bases not matched to a gene: 10. The DNA for the CDR3 is TGCAGCGTGACTCAAGGGGGCTTCGCCTACGAGCAGTACTTC. Translating gives CSVTQGGFAYEQYF.

CDR3 sequence reads: CASSEVAGGGWETQYF. Written as DNA, the CDR3 is TGTGCCAGCAGTGAGGTAGCGGGGGGAGGTTGGGAGACCCAGTACTTC. V and J are TRBV25-1 and TRBJ2-5; TRBD2 aligns across 10 bases. The CDR3 contains 16 residues. In germline, CDR1 is MGHDK, CDR2 SYGVNS. After removal of 3 bases from V and 5 bases from J, the junction contained 9 bases not matched to a gene.

The V call is TRBV19, the J call TRBJ2-5; no reliable D call. Germline CDR1 reads LNHDA; CDR2 reads SQIVND (reference sequence). Deletions cut 3 bases from V and 7 bases from J, with 15 bases between. The CDR3 is made up of 14 amino acids. The CDR3, as DNA: TGTGCCAGTAGTATGCTGGGTCTAGAGGTGACCCAGTACTTC. It yields the protein CASSMLGLEVTQYF.

The V gene is TRBV5-1, the J gene TRBJ1-4, with a weak D call TRBD1 (6 bases). The germline V and J ends were trimmed by 2 bases and 8 bases, with 22 bases remaining between them. CDR1 and CDR2 from the germline V gene are SGHRS and YFSETQ. CDR3 length: 17 residues. The DNA of the CDR3 is TGCGCCAGCAGCTTAGGAATCCAGGGGCCACCGGACGAAAAACTGTTTTTT. Encoded protein: CASSLGIQGPPDEKLFF.

In this sample, this clone turned up a few times. The chain employs TRBV14 and TRBJ2-3; 9 bases line up with TRBD1. The germline CDR1 and CDR2 sequences are SGHDN and FVKESK. This CDR3 region has 14 residues. Trimming cost V 4 bases and J 8 bases; bases outside gene matches: 7. CDR3 protein: CASSLGTGRATQYF. CDR3 sequence (DNA): TGTGCCAGCAGCCTCGGGACAGGGAGGGCTACGCAGTATTTT.

The chain is built from TRBV7-3 and TRBJ1-6; 7 nucleotides line up with TRBD1. The CDR3 covers 15 residues. With 5 bases clipped from V and 10 bases from J, the junction kept 11 bases outside the gene matches. Germline-derived CDR1 and CDR2 are SGHTA and FQGTGA. The CDR3 spells CASSTRGGGESPLHF. The CDR3 bases are TGTGCCAGCAGCACACGCGGAGGGGGCGAGTCACCCCTCCACTTT.

The genes are TRBV28 and TRBJ1-5, with 11 bases lining up with TRBD1. Trimming took 6 bases from V and 3 from J; bases not matched to a gene: 4. Germline CDR1 is MDHEN and CDR2 is SYDVKM. The CDR3 has 15 amino acids. Written as DNA, the CDR3 is TGTGCCAGCAGAGGACAGGGGGCCTTCAATCAGCCCCAGCATTTT. It is translated as CASRGQGAFNQPQHF.

The rearrangement links TRBV5-6 to TRBJ1-1; 10 bases fit TRBD1. The CDR3 totals 15 residues. Per germline, CDR1 SGHDT and CDR2 YYEEEE. V shed 0 bases, J shed 6 bases, and the junction held 5 bases outside the gene matches. CDR3 region: CASSLVGQGRSEAFF. CDR3 nucleotides: TGTGCCAGCAGCTTGGTGGGACAGGGGCGGTCTGAAGCTTTCTTT.

The chain is built from TRBV3-1 (or the pseudogene TRBV3-2) and TRBJ2-3; 8 bases are a match to TRBD2. CDR3 length: 18 residues. Unmatched junction bases numbered 10, after V lost 1 base and J lost 1 base. The germline V gene has CDR1 LGHDT and CDR2 YNNKEL (reference sequence). In DNA form, the CDR3 reads TGTGCCAGCAGCCAAGGATCGGGCGGGGGGAGACGCACAGATACGCAGTATTTT. This sequence encodes CASSQGSGGGRRTDTQYF.

The chain employs TRBV30 and TRBJ2-1, with TRBD2 matching over 12 bases. After removal of 4 bases from V and 7 bases from J, the junction contained 2 bases not matched to a gene. CDR1 and CDR2 (germline): GTSNPN, SVGIG (reference sequence). There are 13 residues in the CDR3. CDR3: CAWKLAGGNEQFF. The CDR3 DNA sequence: TGTGCCTGGAAGCTAGCGGGAGGGAATGAGCAGTTCTTC.

DNA of the CDR3: TGTGCCAGCAGCGTAGTCCTCGGGGAGACCCAGTACTTC. Amino acid sequence: CASSVVLGETQYF. The V call is TRBV9, the J call TRBJ2-5, with D hard to call. Per the germline V gene, CDR1 is SGDLS and CDR2 is YYNGEE. This CDR3 is built from 13 residues. Trimming cost V 0 bases and J 5 bases, with 8 bases left between them.

The rearrangement links TRBV19 to TRBJ1-5; no definite D call. CDR1 LNHDA and CDR2 SQIVND come from the germline V gene (reference sequence). CDR3 length: 14 amino acids. V was trimmed by 2 bases and J by 5 bases, leaving 10 bases between them. DNA for the CDR3: TGTGCCAGTAGTATAATGACAACTGATCAGCCCCAGCATTTT. Translating gives CASSIMTTDQPQHF.

J is TRBJ2-7 and V is TRBV30, with TRBD1 matching 11 bases. This CDR3 has 16 residues. The ends lost 0 bases at V and 2 bases at J; junction bases unmatched: 6. Germline V gene data show CDR1 as GTSNPN and CDR2 as SVGIG (reference sequence). CDR3 in amino acids: CAWSVEGDRGTYEQYF. The DNA for the CDR3 is TGTGCCTGGAGTGTAGAGGGGGACAGGGGGACCTACGAGCAGTACTTC.

This clone came up a few times. This chain connects TRBV19 to TRBJ2-1, with TRBD2 matching over 11 bases. In germline, CDR1 is LNHDA, CDR2 SQIVND (reference sequence). This CDR3 has 15 amino acids. Unmatched junction bases numbered 9, after V lost 4 bases and J lost 10 bases. The CDR3 nucleotides are TGTGCCAGTAGTACCATCTCGACTAGCGGGAAAGAGCAGTTCTTC. Its translation: CASSTISTSGKEQFF.

The rearrangement links TRBV6-5 to TRBJ2-7; weak D call: TRBD2 (5 bases). The germline gives CDR1 MNHEY, CDR2 SVGAGI. V gave up 5 bases and J gave up 2 bases, with 13 bases separating them. The CDR3 totals 14 residues. The chain's CDR3 is CASSLGRVPYEQYF. CDR3 DNA sequence: TGTGCCAGCAGTCTAGGGAGAGTCCCCTACGAGCAGTACTTC.

The genes are TRBV7-9 and TRBJ2-7; weak D call: TRBD2 (5 bases). Germline V gene data show CDR1 as SEHNR and CDR2 as FQNEAQ (reference sequence). V lost 1 base and J lost 5, with 6 bases in between. The CDR3 is 12 residues long. The CDR3 bases are TGTGCCAGCAGCTTAGTCGGGGACGAGCAGTACTTC. Its protein product is CASSLVGDEQYF.

The chain combines TRBV5-1 with TRBJ2-5; 7 bases map to TRBD2. The V gene end was trimmed by 1 base and the J gene end by 4 bases; junction bases not matched to a gene: 4. The length of the CDR3 is 14 residues. CDR1 and CDR2 (germline): SGHRS, YFSETQ. The CDR3 nucleotides read TGCGCCAGCAGCTTGCGAGTAGCGGGAGAGACCCAGTACTTC. Protein sequence: CASSLRVAGETQYF.

This clone was recorded only once. This chain links TRBV7-2 with TRBJ2-7; 7 positions agree with TRBD1. Germline V gene sequence: CDR1 SGHTA, CDR2 FQGNSA. The CDR3 extends over 15 amino acids. The trim removed 0 bases at V and 4 bases at J, leaving 6 bases unmatched. The DNA of the CDR3 is TGTGCCAGCAGCTTAGCTGGGACAGAGTCATACGAGCAGTACTTC. It yields the protein CASSLAGTESYEQYF.